Ten or more counts support the clone carrying this T cell receptor (beta chain). The antigen is undetermined. TCRdb itself ran the 5' RACE reads through MiXCR, one entry per CDR3 protein. The sample yields approximately 20,000 distinct CDR3 sequences, approximately 6.5% seen once. These data belong to a study of spatial heterogeneity in lung cancer. Study overall: Consistent detection of more beta-chain than alpha-chain sequences was observed. Tumor regions showed TCR transcript counts that correlated strongly with a T cell module score from matched bulk RNA-seq. General observations from the study: For expanded intratumoral alpha and beta TCRs, counts tracked tumor mutation counts.

V shed 1 base and J shed 10 bases, with 11 bases lying between them. The V gene's germline CDR1 is MGHRA and CDR2 YSYEKL. The CDR3 spans 13 residues. Indicated time point: sample taken at primary tumor resection. TCRs were sequenced from unsorted whole RNA of tumor, nontumor lung or PBMC. The chain combines TRBV4-1 with TRBJ2-1, with D perhaps matching TRBD2 (6 bases). This TCR was recovered from a female donor with early-stage non-small cell lung cancer. The sample in question was lung tumor tissue, obtained at surgery. The CDR3 spells CASSQAGLQEQFF. CDR3 nucleotides: TGCGCCAGCAGCCAAGCGGGACTTCAGGAGCAGTTCTTC.